This T cell receptor (beta chain) was sequenced during a study of cytomegalovirus exposure and HLA in healthy donors. PCR primers comprised 60 Vbeta and 13 Jbeta primers. Only in-frame clones appear in the TCRdb table, and some are missing; sequencing was by immunoSEQ multiplex PCR. The sample contains 130,000 to 150,000 clones, 78% of which appear only once. The table lists this clone with a few counts. Germline CDR1 reads LNHNV; CDR2 reads YYDKDF (reference sequence). The V end lost 2 bases, the J end lost 0 bases, and 17 bases lay between the germline ends. The CDR3 is made up of 17 amino acids. Input material: PBMCs. The chain recombines TRBV15 with TRBJ2-7, with D possibly matching TRBD2 (5 bases). This sequence originates from a man aged 35 to 55 in good health and CMV-seropositive. This CDR3 is CATSRSASGTSSYEQYF. The CDR3 DNA reads as TGTGCCACCAGCAGATCAGCCTCCGGAACTAGCTCCTACGAGCAGTACTTC.